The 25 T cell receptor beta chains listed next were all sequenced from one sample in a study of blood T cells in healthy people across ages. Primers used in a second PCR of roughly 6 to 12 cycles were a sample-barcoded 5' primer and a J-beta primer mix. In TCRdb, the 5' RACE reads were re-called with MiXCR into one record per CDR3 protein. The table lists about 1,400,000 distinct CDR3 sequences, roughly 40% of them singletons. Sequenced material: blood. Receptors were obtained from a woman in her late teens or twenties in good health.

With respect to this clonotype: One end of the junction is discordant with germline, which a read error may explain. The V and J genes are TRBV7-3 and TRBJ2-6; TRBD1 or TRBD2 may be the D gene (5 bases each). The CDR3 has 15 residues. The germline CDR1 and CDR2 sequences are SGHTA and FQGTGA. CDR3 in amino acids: CASSPGLSGANVPTF. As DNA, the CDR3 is TGTGCCAGCAGCCCGGGGCTCTCTGGGGCCAACGTCCCGACTTTC. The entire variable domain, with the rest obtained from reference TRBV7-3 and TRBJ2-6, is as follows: GAGVSQTPSNKVTEKGKYVELRCDPISGHTALYWYRQSLGQGPEFLIYFQGTGAADDSGLPNDRFFAVRPEGSVSTLKIQRTERGDSAVYLCASSPGLSGANVPTFGAGSRLTVL.

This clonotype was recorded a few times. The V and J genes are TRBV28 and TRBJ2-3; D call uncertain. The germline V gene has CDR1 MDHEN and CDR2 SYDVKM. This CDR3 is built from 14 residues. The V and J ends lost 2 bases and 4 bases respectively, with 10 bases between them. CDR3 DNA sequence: TGTGCCAGCAGTTTACGAACAGTGTCAGATACGCAGTATTTT. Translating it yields CASSLRTVSDTQYF.

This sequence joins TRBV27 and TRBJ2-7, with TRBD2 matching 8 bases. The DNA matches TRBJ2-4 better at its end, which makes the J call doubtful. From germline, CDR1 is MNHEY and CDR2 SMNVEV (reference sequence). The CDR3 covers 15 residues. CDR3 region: CASSPVTGGANIQYF. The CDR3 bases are TGTGCCAGCAGTCCAGTTACCGGGGGGGCAAACATTCAGTACTTC.

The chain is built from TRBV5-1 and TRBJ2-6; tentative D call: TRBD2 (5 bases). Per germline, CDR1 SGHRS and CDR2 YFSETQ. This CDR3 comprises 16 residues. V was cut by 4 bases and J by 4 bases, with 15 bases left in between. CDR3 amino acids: CASSPGVSEGANVLTF. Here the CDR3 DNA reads TGCGCCAGCAGCCCTGGAGTTAGCGAGGGGGCCAACGTCCTGACTTTC.

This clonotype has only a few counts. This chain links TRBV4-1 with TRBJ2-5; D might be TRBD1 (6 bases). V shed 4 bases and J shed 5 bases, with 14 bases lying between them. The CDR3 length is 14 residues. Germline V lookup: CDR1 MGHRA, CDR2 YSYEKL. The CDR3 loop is CASSRKTGRETQYF. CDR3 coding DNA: TGCGCCAGCAGCCGAAAGACAGGACGGGAGACCCAGTACTTC.

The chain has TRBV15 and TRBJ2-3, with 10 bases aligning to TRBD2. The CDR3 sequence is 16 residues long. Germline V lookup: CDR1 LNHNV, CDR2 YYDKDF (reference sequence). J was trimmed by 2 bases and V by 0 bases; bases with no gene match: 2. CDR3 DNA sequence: TGTGCCACCAGCAGAGAACTAGCGGGGCTCACAGATACGCAGTATTTT. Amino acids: CATSRELAGLTDTQYF.

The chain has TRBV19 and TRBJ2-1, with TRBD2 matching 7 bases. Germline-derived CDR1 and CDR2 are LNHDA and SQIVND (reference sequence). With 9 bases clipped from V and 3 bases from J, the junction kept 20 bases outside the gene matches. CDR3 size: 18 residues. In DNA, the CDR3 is TGTGCCAGCCTCTCCCTCTCCGGGGCTAGCGGAGTCTACAATGAGCAGTTCTTC. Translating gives CASLSLSGASGVYNEQFF.

CDR3 bases: TGTGCCAGCAGATACGGGACTAGCGGCACAGATACGCAGTATTTT. Translated, it gives CASRYGTSGTDTQYF. The V call is TRBV2, the J call TRBJ2-3, with 10 bases identical to TRBD2. The CDR3 extends over 15 amino acids. V trimming: 6 bases; J trimming: 1 base; junction bases outside the gene matches: 4. Per germline, CDR1 SNHLY and CDR2 FYNNEI.

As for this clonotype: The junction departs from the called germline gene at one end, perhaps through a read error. CDR3 coding DNA: TGTACCAGCAGCGCGGAGGGGACAGGCCGGGGTGAAAAACTGTTTTTT. It codes for CTSSAEGTGRGEKLFF. The chain joins TRBV4-2 to TRBJ1-4; 8 bases agree with TRBD1. Germline V gene sequence: CDR1 LGHNA, CDR2 YNFKEQ. This CDR3 contains 16 residues.

The CDR3 DNA reads as TGCAGCCTAAGCCCCCGGGAGGGCCTTAATGAGCAGTTCTTC. This gives the protein CSLSPREGLNEQFF. The J gene is TRBJ2-1, the V gene TRBV20-1; 8 nucleotides align to TRBD2. The CDR3 sequence is 14 residues long. Germline CDR1 reads DFQATT; CDR2 reads SNEGSKA (reference sequence).

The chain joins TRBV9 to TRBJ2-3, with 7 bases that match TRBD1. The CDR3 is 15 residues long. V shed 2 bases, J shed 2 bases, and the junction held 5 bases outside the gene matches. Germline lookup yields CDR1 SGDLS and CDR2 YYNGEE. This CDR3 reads CASSVGQADTDTQYF. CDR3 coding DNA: TGTGCCAGCAGCGTCGGACAGGCTGACACAGATACGCAGTATTTT.

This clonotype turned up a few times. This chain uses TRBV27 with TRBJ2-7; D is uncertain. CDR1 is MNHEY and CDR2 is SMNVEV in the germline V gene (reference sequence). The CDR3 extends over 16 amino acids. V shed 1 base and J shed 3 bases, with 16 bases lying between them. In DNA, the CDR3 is TGTGCCAGCAGTTTATACAGTTTGGGGTACGACTACGAGCAGTACTTC. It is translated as CASSLYSLGYDYEQYF.

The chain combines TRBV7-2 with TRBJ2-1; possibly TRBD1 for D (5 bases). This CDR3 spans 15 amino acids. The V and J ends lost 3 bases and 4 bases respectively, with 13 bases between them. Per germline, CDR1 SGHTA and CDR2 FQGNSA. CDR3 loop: CASSLTATPYNEQFF. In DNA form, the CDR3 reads TGTGCCAGCAGCTTGACAGCTACCCCTTACAATGAGCAGTTCTTC.

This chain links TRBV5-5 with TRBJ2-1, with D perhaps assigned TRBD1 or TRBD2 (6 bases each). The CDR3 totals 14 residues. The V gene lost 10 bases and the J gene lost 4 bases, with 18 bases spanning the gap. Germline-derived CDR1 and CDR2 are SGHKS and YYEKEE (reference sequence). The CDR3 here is CASRGGGWYNEQFF. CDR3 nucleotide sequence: TGTGCCTCACGAGGGGGAGGTTGGTACAATGAGCAGTTCTTC.

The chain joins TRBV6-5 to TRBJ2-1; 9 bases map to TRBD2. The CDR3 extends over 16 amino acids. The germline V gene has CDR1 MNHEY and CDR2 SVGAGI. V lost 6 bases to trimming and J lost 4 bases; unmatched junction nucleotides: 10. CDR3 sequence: CASRQGLTSGYNEQFF. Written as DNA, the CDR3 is TGTGCCAGCAGACAAGGGTTGACTAGCGGATACAATGAGCAGTTCTTC.

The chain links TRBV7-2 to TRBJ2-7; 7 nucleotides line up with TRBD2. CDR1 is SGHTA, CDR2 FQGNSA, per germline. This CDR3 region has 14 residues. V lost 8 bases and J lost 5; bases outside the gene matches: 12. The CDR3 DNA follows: TGTGCCAGCTCCAGCCATAAGCGGGACCACGAGCAGTACTTC. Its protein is CASSSHKRDHEQYF.

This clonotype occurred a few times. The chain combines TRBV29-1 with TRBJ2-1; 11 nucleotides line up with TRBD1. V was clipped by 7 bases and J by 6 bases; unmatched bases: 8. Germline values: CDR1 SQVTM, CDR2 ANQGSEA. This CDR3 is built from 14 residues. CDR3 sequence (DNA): TGCAGCGGGGACCGGGACAGGGGGACCAATGAGCAGTTCTTC. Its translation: CSGDRDRGTNEQFF.

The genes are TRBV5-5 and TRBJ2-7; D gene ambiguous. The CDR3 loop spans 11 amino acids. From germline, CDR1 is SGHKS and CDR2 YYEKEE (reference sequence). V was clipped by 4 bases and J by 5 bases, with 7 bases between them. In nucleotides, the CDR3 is TGTGCCAGCAGCCCGACGGACGAGCAGTACTTC. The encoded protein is CASSPTDEQYF.

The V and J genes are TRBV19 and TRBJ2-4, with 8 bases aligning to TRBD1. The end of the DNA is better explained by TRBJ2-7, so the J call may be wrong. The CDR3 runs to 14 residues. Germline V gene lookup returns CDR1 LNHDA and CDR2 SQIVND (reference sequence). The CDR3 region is CASRRRTGFYEQYF. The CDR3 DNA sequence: TGTGCCAGTAGGAGAAGGACAGGGTTCTACGAGCAGTACTTC.

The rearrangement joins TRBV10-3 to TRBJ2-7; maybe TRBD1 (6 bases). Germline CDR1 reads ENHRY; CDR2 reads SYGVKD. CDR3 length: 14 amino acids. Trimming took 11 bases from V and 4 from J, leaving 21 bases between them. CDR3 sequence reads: CASGQILLLYEQYF. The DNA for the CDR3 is TGTGCCTCCGGACAGATCCTTTTATTGTACGAGCAGTACTTC.

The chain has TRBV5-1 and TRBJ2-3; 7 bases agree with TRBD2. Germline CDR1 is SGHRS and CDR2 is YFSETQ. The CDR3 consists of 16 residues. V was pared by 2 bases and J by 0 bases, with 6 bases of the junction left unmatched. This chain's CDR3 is CASSFGAGRSTDTQYF. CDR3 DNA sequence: TGCGCCAGCAGCTTCGGAGCGGGGCGTAGCACAGATACGCAGTATTTT.

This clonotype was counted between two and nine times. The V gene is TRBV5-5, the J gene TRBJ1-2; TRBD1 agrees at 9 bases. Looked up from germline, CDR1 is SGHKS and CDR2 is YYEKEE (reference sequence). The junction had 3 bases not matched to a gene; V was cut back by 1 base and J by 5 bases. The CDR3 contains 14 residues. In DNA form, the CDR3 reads TGTGCCAGCAGCTTGAGGGACAGGGAATATGGCTACACCTTC. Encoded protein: CASSLRDREYGYTF.

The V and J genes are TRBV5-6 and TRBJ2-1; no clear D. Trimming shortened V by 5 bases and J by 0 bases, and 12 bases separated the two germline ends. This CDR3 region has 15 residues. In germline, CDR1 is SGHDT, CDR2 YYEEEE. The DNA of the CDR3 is TGTGCCAGCAGTATCGCGGTGAGCTCCTACAATGAGCAGTTCTTC. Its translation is CASSIAVSSYNEQFF.

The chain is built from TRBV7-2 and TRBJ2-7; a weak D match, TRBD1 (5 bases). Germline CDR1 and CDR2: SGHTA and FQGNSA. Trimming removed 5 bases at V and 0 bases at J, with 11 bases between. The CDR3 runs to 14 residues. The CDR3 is CASSPGRISYEQYF. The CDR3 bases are TGTGCCAGCAGCCCAGGGCGGATCTCCTACGAGCAGTACTTC.

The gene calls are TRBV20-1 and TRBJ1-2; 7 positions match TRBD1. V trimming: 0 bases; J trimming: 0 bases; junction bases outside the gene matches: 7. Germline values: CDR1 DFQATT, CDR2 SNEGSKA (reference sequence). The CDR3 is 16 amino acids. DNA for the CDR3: TGCAGTGCTAGAGAGACAGGGCGGGGGTCTAACTATGGCTACACCTTC. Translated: CSARETGRGSNYGYTF.